This passage covers 24 T cell receptor beta chains from one sample sequenced in a study of T cells in Graves' hyperthyroidism and ophthalmopathy. TCR beta CDR3 regions were amplified from RNA. The primer set for the first-round RT-PCR of the TCR CDR3 was HTBI. TCRdb analysed the multiplex PCR reads with MiXCR anew, one entry per CDR3 protein. There are about half a million distinct CDR3 sequences in the sample; around 24% occur only once, and about 10% lies in the top ten. Sequenced input: blood. Receptor source: a woman in her 30s with Graves' ophthalmopathy.

This clonotype was observed a few times. CDR3 DNA sequence: TGTGCCAGCACCGGCTCGTACACCGGGGAGCTGTTTTTT. Protein product: CASTGSYTGELFF. This chain joins TRBV27 and TRBJ2-2; D call uncertain. The CDR3 has 13 residues. The germline V gene encodes CDR1 MNHEY and CDR2 SMNVEV (reference sequence). Trimming cost V 7 bases and J 3 bases, with 9 bases left between them.

This clonotype was picked up a small number of times. The chain carries TRBV30 and TRBJ1-1; 7 bases align to TRBD1. The V gene's germline CDR1 is GTSNPN and CDR2 SVGIG (reference sequence). There are 11 residues in the CDR3. V was pared by 3 bases and J by 5 bases, with 0 bases of the junction left unmatched. This CDR3 reads CAWRQGTEAFF. The CDR3, as DNA: TGTGCCTGGAGACAGGGGACTGAAGCTTTCTTT.

The genes are TRBV6-5 and TRBJ1-5, with D tentatively TRBD1 (5 bases). This CDR3 is built from 16 residues. V was shortened by 2 bases and J by 2 bases, with 13 bases between the two germline ends. Germline values: CDR1 MNHEY, CDR2 SVGAGI. The CDR3 reads CASSYRNPRGNQPQHF. CDR3 bases: TGTGCCAGCAGTTACCGGAACCCCAGGGGCAATCAGCCCCAGCATTTT.

This clonotype turned up a few times. V and J are TRBV7-9 and TRBJ1-1; D gene uncertain. This CDR3 region has 13 residues. Trimming stripped 1 base from V and 8 bases from J, with 11 bases between. Germline V lookup: CDR1 SEHNR, CDR2 FQNEAQ (reference sequence). The CDR3 protein is CASSLDETTEAFF. The CDR3 DNA is TGTGCCAGCAGCTTAGACGAGACAACAGAAGCTTTCTTT.

The V call is TRBV6-1, the J call TRBJ2-7; no clear D gene. CDR1 is MNHNS and CDR2 is SASEGT in the germline V gene. V shed 8 bases and J shed 0 bases, with 14 bases lying between them. The CDR3 covers 14 residues. CDR3 bases: TGTGCCAGCTCACCAACTGCCAGCTCCTACGAGCAGTACTTC. Encoded protein: CASSPTASSYEQYF.

In its sample, this clonotype was seen many times. The rearrangement uses TRBV2 and TRBJ1-1; the match to TRBD1 covers 8 bases. V lost 4 bases, J lost 0 bases, and 7 bases stayed unmatched. The CDR3 loop spans 16 amino acids. In germline, CDR1 is SNHLY, CDR2 FYNNEI. The CDR3 DNA sequence: TGTGCCAGCAGTGTCCCGACAGGGGTGATGAACACTGAAGCTTTCTTT. Its protein is CASSVPTGVMNTEAFF.

This clonotype was recorded at least ten times. The chain carries TRBV28 and TRBJ2-6; 7 positions match TRBD1. In germline, CDR1 is MDHEN, CDR2 SYDVKM. With 8 bases clipped from V and 5 bases from J, the junction kept 6 bases outside the gene matches. This CDR3 has 14 residues. DNA of the CDR3: TGTGCCAGCGTGAACAGGGGAAGGGCCAACGTCCTGACTTTC. It specifies CASVNRGRANVLTF.

This clonotype has a handful of counts. The chain uses TRBV12-3 or TRBV12-4 and TRBJ2-4; D ambiguous. CDR3 length: 14 amino acids. V lost 5 bases and J 0 bases, leaving 8 bases between the germline ends. The CDR3 here is CASSPTIAKNIQYF. In nucleotides, the CDR3 is TGTGCCAGCAGTCCAACCATAGCCAAAAACATTCAGTACTTC.

The CDR3 nucleotides read TGTGCCAGCAGTTTCTCTAGCGGGGGGAACGAGCAGTACTTC. Translation: CASSFSSGGNEQYF. The chain links TRBV12-3 or TRBV12-4 to TRBJ2-7, with 11 nucleotides matching TRBD2. There are 14 residues in the CDR3. After removal of 3 bases from V and 5 bases from J, the junction contained 3 bases not matched to a gene.

This clonotype was seen at least ten times. DNA for the CDR3: TGTGCCAGCAGCTCCCGGACAGGTTGGATGGACACTGAAGCTTTCTTT. Translating it yields CASSSRTGWMDTEAFF. V gene TRBV7-3 combines with J gene TRBJ1-1; TRBD1 matches 7 bases. In germline, CDR1 is SGHTA, CDR2 FQGTGA. After removal of 4 bases from V and 3 bases from J, the junction contained 11 bases not matched to a gene. This CDR3 comprises 16 residues.

In this sample, this clonotype turned up a few times. This chain joins TRBV13 and TRBJ1-5, with D maybe TRBD1 (5 bases). The CDR3 runs 17 residues. Germline V CDR1 and CDR2: PRHDT, FYEKMQ (reference sequence). Trimming left V 3 bases short and J 2 bases short, with 17 bases between. DNA of the CDR3: TGTGCCAGCAGCTTCTCAGGGTGGGGCGCGGGCAATCAGCCCCAGCATTTT. This encodes CASSFSGWGAGNQPQHF.

This chain uses TRBV4-1 with TRBJ2-7; TRBD1 might be the D (5 bases). The CDR3 extends over 16 amino acids. Germline assignment: CDR1 MGHRA and CDR2 YSYEKL. Trimming took off 3 bases at V and 6 bases at J, with 21 bases between the two ends. CDR3 coding DNA: TGCGCCAGCAGCCAGCGGACGGATTGGGGCTCAGGCGAGCAGTACTTC. Amino acid sequence: CASSQRTDWGSGEQYF.

This clonotype showed up many times. This chain links TRBV3-1 with TRBJ2-6; D is perhaps TRBD1 (6 bases). The CDR3 runs 16 residues. Germline V lookup: CDR1 LGHDT, CDR2 YNNKEL (reference sequence). Trimming removed 0 bases at V and 2 bases at J, with 8 bases between. This CDR3 reads CASSQDAGAGANVLTF. The DNA of the CDR3 is TGTGCCAGCAGCCAAGATGCAGGGGCTGGGGCCAACGTCCTGACTTTC.

This clonotype was picked up many times. V usage is TRBV19 and J usage is TRBJ2-7; 8 bases agree with TRBD1. The CDR3 totals 14 residues. The germline gives CDR1 LNHDA, CDR2 SQIVND (reference sequence). With 9 bases clipped from V and 3 bases from J, the junction kept 10 bases outside the gene matches. CDR3 nucleotides: TGTGCCAGCAGCGGACAGGGAGGCCGCTACGAGCAGTACTTC. Protein product: CASSGQGGRYEQYF.

This clonotype has at least ten counts. V usage is TRBV30 and J usage is TRBJ2-2; D uncertain. The germline V gene has CDR1 GTSNPN and CDR2 SVGIG (reference sequence). Trimming took off 2 bases at V and 9 bases at J, with 13 bases between the two ends. The CDR3 contains 13 residues. The CDR3: CAWSTDRFRELFF. The CDR3 DNA reads TGTGCCTGGAGTACGGACCGCTTCCGGGAGCTGTTTTTT.

This clonotype was observed a handful of times. DNA of the CDR3: TGCAGTGCTAGAGCGTTGACCGGGACAGGGGGGACCTACGAGCAGTACTTC. Translating it yields CSARALTGTGGTYEQYF. The chain employs TRBV20-1 and TRBJ2-7; TRBD1 matches 11 bases. The CDR3 is made up of 17 amino acids. The trim removed 1 base at V and 2 bases at J, leaving 10 bases unmatched. Germline V gene lookup returns CDR1 DFQATT and CDR2 SNEGSKA (reference sequence).

This rearrangement joins TRBV20-1 to TRBJ1-5, with D possibly matching TRBD1 (5 bases). The V end was cut by 8 bases, the J end by 0 bases, with 14 bases between. Germline CDR1 and CDR2: DFQATT and SNEGSKA (reference sequence). This CDR3 is built from 14 residues. The CDR3 is CSLPGAFSNQPQHF. The CDR3 nucleotides are TGCAGTTTGCCCGGGGCATTTAGCAATCAGCCCCAGCATTTT.

V usage is TRBV9 and J usage is TRBJ1-1, with D possibly being TRBD1 (5 bases). Germline CDR1 and CDR2: SGDLS and YYNGEE. CDR3 size: 14 residues. The V end lost 2 bases, the J end lost 0 bases, and 8 bases lay between the germline ends. CDR3 in amino acids: CASSVGPMNTEAFF. The CDR3 coding sequence is TGTGCCAGCAGCGTGGGACCTATGAACACTGAAGCTTTCTTT.

This clonotype was found a few times. The CDR3 nucleotides read TGTGCCTGGAGTGTCCAGGATGCCGGGGAGCTGTTTTTT. It encodes CAWSVQDAGELFF. The chain links TRBV30 to TRBJ2-2, with D uncertain. The V end lost 0 bases, the J end lost 6 bases, and 8 bases lay between the germline ends. CDR1 GTSNPN and CDR2 SVGIG come from the germline V gene (reference sequence). This CDR3 is 13 amino acids long.

Comments on this clonotype: Possible read error: a much larger clone is one base away. This likely comes from a read error, as the CDR3 has no conserved phenylalanine or tryptophan at its end. The chain uses TRBV20-1 and TRBJ1-5, with TRBD1 identical over 8 bases. CDR3 length: 14 amino acids. Germline V lookup: CDR1 DFQATT, CDR2 SNEGSKA (reference sequence). The J segment lost 8 bases and the V segment lost 1 base, leaving 7 bases of the junction unmatched. CDR3 sequence (DNA): TGCAGTGCTAGAGGTCAGGGGGCTTTTGAGCCCCAGCATTTG. Amino acids: CSARGQGAFEPQHL.

This clonotype was recorded many times. The chain links TRBV20-1 to TRBJ1-1, with 7 bases that match TRBD1. CDR3 size: 14 residues. CDR1 is DFQATT and CDR2 is SNEGSKA in the germline V gene (reference sequence). V shed 1 base, J shed 4 bases, and the junction held 6 bases outside the gene matches. The CDR3 DNA sequence: TGCAGTGCTAGAGCAGGGGGTCCGAGCACTGAAGCTTTCTTT. Protein sequence: CSARAGGPSTEAFF.

This clonotype has at least ten counts. The rearrangement links TRBV20-1 to TRBJ1-5; tentative D call: TRBD1 (6 bases). This CDR3 is built from 15 residues. Germline assignment: CDR1 DFQATT and CDR2 SNEGSKA (reference sequence). The ends were cut back, 7 bases at V and 5 bases at J, with 21 bases in the middle. The CDR3 DNA follows: TGCAGTGTCCTGGGTCCGGGGGCGATCGATCAGCCCCAGCATTTT. Encoded protein: CSVLGPGAIDQPQHF.

This chain joins TRBV6-2 or TRBV6-3 and TRBJ1-2, with D hard to call. CDR1 is MNHEY and CDR2 is SVGEGT in the germline V gene. V was shortened by 2 bases and J by 8 bases, with 12 bases between the two germline ends. The CDR3 totals 13 residues. In nucleotides, the CDR3 is TGTGCCAGCAGTTACGTGTCAAGAGGAGGCTACACCTTC. Translation gives CASSYVSRGGYTF.

This clonotype was seen repeatedly, ten times or more. The chain has TRBV12-3 or TRBV12-4 and TRBJ2-2; D possibly corresponds to TRBD1 (6 bases). Deletions cut 5 bases from V and 6 bases from J, with 22 bases between. The CDR3 spans 17 residues. The CDR3 DNA is TGTGCCAGCAGTCCCCCCGCATCGACAGGCAGTGCCGGGGAGCTGTTTTTT. As protein: CASSPPASTGSAGELFF.